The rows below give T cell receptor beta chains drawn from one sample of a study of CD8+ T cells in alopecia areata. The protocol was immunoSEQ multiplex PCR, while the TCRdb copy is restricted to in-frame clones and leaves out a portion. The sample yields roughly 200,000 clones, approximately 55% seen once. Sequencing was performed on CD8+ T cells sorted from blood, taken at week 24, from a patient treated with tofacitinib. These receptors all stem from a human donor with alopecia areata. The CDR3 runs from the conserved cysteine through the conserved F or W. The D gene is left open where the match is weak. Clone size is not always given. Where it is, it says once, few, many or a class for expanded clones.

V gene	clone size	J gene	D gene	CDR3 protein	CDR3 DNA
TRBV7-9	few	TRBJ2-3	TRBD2	CASSPPSGGLADTQYF	TGTGCCAGCAGCCCACCCAGCGGGGGTTTGGCAGATACGCAGTATTTT
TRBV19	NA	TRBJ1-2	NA	CASSLNTPYYGYTF	TGTGCCAGTAGTTTGAACACCCCTTACTATGGCTACACCTTC
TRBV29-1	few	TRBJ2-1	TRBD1	CNFRDSHNEQFF	TGCAACTTCCGGGACAGCCACAATGAGCAGTTCTTC
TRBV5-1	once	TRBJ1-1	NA	CASSYTQGAEAFF	TGCGCCAGCAGTTACACACAGGGCGCTGAAGCTTTCTTT
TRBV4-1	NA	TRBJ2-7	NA	CASSQGANEQYF	TGCGCCAGCAGCCAAGGGGCCAACGAGCAGTACTTC
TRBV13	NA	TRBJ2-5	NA	CASSSARGETQYF	TGTGCCAGCAGCTCCGCCCGGGGGGAGACCCAGTACTTC
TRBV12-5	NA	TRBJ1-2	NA	CASGPEPPRKHYGYTF	TGTGCTAGTGGTCCCGAGCCCCCCAGGAAGCACTATGGCTACACCTTC
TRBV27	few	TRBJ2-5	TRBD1	CASSFQTGTETQYF	TGTGCCAGCAGTTTCCAGACAGGGACAGAGACCCAGTACTTC
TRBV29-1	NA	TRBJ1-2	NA	CSVTFWTASNYGYTF	TGCAGCGTCACGTTCTGGACGGCATCTAACTATGGCTACACCTTC
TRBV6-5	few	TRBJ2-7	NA	CASSYSDRVYEQYF	TGTGCCAGCAGTTACTCGGACCGTGTTTACGAGCAGTACTTC
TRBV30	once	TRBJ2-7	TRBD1	CAWSVTGGNEQYF	TGTGCCTGGAGTGTTACAGGGGGAAACGAGCAGTACTTC
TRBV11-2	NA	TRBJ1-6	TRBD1	CASSWNRDRVHSPLHF	TGTGCCAGCAGCTGGAACCGGGACAGGGTCCATTCACCCCTCCACTTT
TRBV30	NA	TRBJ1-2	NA	CAWSVTGLYGYTF	TGTGCCTGGAGTGTCACCGGGTTATATGGCTACACCTTC
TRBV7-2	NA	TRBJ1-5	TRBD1	CASSLRGQLNQPQHF	TGTGCCAGCAGCCTAAGGGGACAGCTCAATCAGCCCCAGCATTTT
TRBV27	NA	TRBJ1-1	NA	CASRLGTEAFF	TGTGCCAGCCGACTCGGGACTGAAGCTTTCTTT
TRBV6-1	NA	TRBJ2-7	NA	CASSPQLLYEQYF	TGTGCCAGCAGTCCGCAGCTTCTCTACGAGCAGTACTTC
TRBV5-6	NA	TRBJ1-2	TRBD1	CASSLGQGAHGYTF	TGTGCCAGCAGCTTGGGACAGGGGGCGCATGGCTACACCTTC
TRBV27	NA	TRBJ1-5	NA	CASSWRNNQPQHF	TGTGCCAGCAGTTGGCGGAACAATCAGCCCCAGCATTTT
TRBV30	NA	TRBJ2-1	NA	CAWSVRHNEQFF	TGTGCCTGGAGTGTACGACACAATGAGCAGTTCTTC
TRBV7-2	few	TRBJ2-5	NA	CASSLERAGAAETQYF	TGTGCCAGCAGCTTAGAACGGGCAGGGGCGGCAGAGACCCAGTACTTC
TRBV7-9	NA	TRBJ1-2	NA	CASSLGPERRSGYGYTF	TGTGCCAGCAGCTTAGGCCCTGAGAGGAGAAGTGGCTATGGCTACACCTTC
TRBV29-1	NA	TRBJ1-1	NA	CSAESGNTEAFF	TGCAGCGCCGAAAGTGGGAACACTGAAGCTTTCTTT
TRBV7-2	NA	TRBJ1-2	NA	CASSLATAPYGYTF	TGTGCCAGCAGCTTAGCGACAGCTCCCTATGGCTACACCTTC
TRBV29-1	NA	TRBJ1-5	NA	CSVAGDADQPQHF	TGCAGCGTCGCAGGGGACGCCGATCAGCCCCAGCATTTT
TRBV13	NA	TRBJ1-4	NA	CASSLRPDGNEKLFF	TGTGCCAGCAGCTTAAGACCGGACGGCAATGAAAAACTGTTTTTT
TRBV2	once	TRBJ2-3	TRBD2	CASSERGSGGYGDTQYF	TGTGCCAGCAGTGAAAGGGGTAGCGGGGGATACGGAGATACGCAGTATTTT
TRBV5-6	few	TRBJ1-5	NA	CASSLGASLNQPQHF	TGTGCCAGCAGCTTGGGTGCCTCATTAAATCAGCCCCAGCATTTT
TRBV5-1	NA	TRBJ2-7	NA	CASSLGQSSYEQYF	TGCGCCAGCAGCTTGGGACAGAGCTCCTACGAGCAGTACTTC
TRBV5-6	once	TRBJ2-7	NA	CASSFSSGQGSYEQYF	TGTGCCAGCAGCTTTTCGTCTGGGCAGGGTTCCTACGAGCAGTACTTC
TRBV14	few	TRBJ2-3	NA	CASSPLTRADTQYF	TGTGCCAGCAGCCCCTTAACTAGGGCAGATACGCAGTATTTT
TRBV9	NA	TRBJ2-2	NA	CASSVERTSAGELFF	TGTGCCAGCAGCGTAGAAAGGACCTCCGCCGGGGAGCTGTTTTTT
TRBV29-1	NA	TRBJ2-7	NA	CSVLVGIGYEQYF	TGCAGCGTCCTAGTCGGGATCGGCTACGAGCAGTACTTC
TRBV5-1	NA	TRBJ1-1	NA	CASNPGRGLGTEAFF	TGCGCCAGCAACCCCGGCAGGGGCCTTGGCACTGAAGCTTTCTTT
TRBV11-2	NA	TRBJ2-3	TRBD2	CASSLTSGGRSTDTQYF	TGTGCCAGCAGCTTAACTAGCGGGGGCCGGAGCACAGATACGCAGTATTTT
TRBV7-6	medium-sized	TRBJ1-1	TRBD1	CASSQQGTTEAFF	TGTGCCAGCAGTCAACAGGGGACGACTGAAGCTTTCTTT
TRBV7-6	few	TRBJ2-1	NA	CASSSTGGDEQFF	TGTGCCAGCAGCTCCACCGGCGGGGATGAGCAGTTCTTC
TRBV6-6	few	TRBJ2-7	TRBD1	CASRSGGNEQYF	TGTGCCAGCAGGTCAGGGGGAAACGAGCAGTACTTC
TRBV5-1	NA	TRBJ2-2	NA	CASSLSGELFF	TGCGCCAGCAGCTTATCCGGGGAGCTGTTTTTT
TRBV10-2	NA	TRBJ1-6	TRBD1	CASSEGDRAYNSPLHF	TGCGCCAGCAGTGAGGGGGACAGGGCCTATAATTCACCCCTCCACTTT